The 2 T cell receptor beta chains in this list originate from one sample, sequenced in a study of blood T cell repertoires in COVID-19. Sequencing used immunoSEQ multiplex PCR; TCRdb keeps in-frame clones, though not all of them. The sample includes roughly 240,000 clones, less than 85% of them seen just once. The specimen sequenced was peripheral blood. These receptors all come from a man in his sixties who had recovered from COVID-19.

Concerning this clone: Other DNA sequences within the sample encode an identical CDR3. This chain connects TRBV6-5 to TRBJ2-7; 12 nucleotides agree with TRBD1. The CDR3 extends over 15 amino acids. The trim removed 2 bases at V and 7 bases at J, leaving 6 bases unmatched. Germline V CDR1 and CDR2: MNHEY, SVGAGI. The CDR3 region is CASSYGGQGAREQYF. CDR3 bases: TGTGCCAGCAGTTACGGGGGACAGGGGGCACGAGAGCAGTACTTC.

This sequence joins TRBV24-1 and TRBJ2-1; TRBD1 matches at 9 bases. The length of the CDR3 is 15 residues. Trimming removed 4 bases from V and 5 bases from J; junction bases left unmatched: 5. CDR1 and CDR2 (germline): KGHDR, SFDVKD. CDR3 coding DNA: TGTGCCACCAGTGACGCCGGGACAGGGAACAATGAGCAGTTCTTC. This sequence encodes CATSDAGTGNNEQFF.